This TCR beta chain comes out of a study of cytomegalovirus exposure and HLA in healthy donors (dated by TCRdb to between 2016 and 2019). Turning to the overall study: An earlier analysis of under 600 of the donors reported 250 to 300 Gb of sequence data and roughly 110 million unique TCR beta sequences from 150 million to 200 million T cells. Along with the approximately 700-subject first cohort, a separate validation cohort of 120 different subjects was used. High-throughput TCR immunosequencing, statistical association of individual TCRs with disease status, and machine learning were combined to predict cytomegalovirus infection status. In a later genetic analysis, genome-wide SNP genotypes for about 55% of the 666 donors were used, and that subset was treated as a discovery cohort. In an earlier analysis of over 550 of the donors, high-throughput TCR beta sequencing was used to judge whether each TCR beta V gene segment behaved as functional or pseudogenic. Roughly 310 gigabases of sequencing data and approximately 84 million unique TCR sequences were included in an early release covering 500 to 750 HLA-typed donors. All discovery cohort repertoires had been generated using a single sequencing platform. The study was designed to test whether signatures of past pathogen exposure could be identified by cataloging public T cell receptors. A later analysis re-examined previously published TCR beta repertoires from more than 650 donors and added high-resolution HLA genotyping to investigate patterns of TCR occurrence. Because of strong linkage in the cohort, roughly 5 DR-DQ haplotypes were treated as single units for association and clustering. The number of donors typed differed by locus, with about 629-630 for A, B, C, DRB1 and DQB1, around 520 for DQA1, under 610 for DPA1, and under 490 for DPB1. Class I and class II HLA loci were covered by the typing at four-digit resolution. Donor age, sex, ethnicity and CMV serostatus were collected together with the repertoire data. On average, roughly 200,000 unique TCR beta nucleotide sequences were sequenced per donor among a few hundred genotyped donors of the cohort, with roughly 18% of those sequences being non-productive. Of the approximately 370 genotyped donors, roughly 76% were placed in the genetic ancestry cluster associated with self-reported Caucasian donors. Rather than drawing on any new phenotypic data, the later analysis identified candidate immune exposures from TCR beta sequences and the way those sequences occurred across donors. The study used immunosequencing to profile the T cell repertoires of hundreds of subjects and linked those repertoires to cytomegalovirus serostatus.

This clone was counted a few times. Its antigen specificity is not known. No base qualities exist here, and no much larger clone lies one base off it. What the study reported, not specific to this receptor: An association between a missense DCLRE1C variant and V-gene and J-gene trimming of TCR beta chains was found in a later genetic analysis and replicated in an independent cohort. The only immune exposure information available for the cohort was CMV serostatus. Strong co-occurrence of HLA alleles, especially DR and DQ, made assigning TCR associations to individual alleles difficult. Linkage disequilibrium might explain the correlated functional status among segregating V segments, but an unknown experimental factor could not be ruled out. The authors suggested that the approach could potentially be extended to other disease states and immunological phenotypes. At a false discovery rate of 0.05, a later analysis linked roughly 17,000 TCR beta sequences to specific HLA alleles. In a later analysis, HLA-associated TCR beta chains showed more clonal expansion and lower generation probabilities than non-associated chains that were equally common. The study gave a list of 150 to 200 TCR beta chains associated with cytomegalovirus. Because HLA typing was unavailable for some donors at each locus, only the typed subset was used in association tests. The classifier was reported to diagnose cytomegalovirus status with high specificity and sensitivity in both the original and validation cohorts. This cohort had only TCR beta chains sequenced, and the lack of alpha or paired-chain data limited which features could be detected. A further reported finding was that TCR beta sequences accurately predicted the HLA-A and HLA-B alleles for most subjects in the first cohort. In an earlier analysis of some 500 of the donors, most TCR beta V segments appeared in productive rearrangements about 87% or about 30% of the time, broadly matching IMGT annotations. In vitro tests confirmed that a few of the cytomegalovirus-associated TCR beta chains recognize cytomegalovirus antigens. Some IMGT-functional V segments, including TRBV6-2 and TRBV6-3, could not be told apart with the 87-base-pair reads, so those segments were excluded. In a later analysis, the rate of TCR association differed among HLA loci, with DRB1 alleles having the most associated TCRs and HLA-C alleles having the fewest. While some public TCRs were present in many individuals, most TCR sequences turned up only very rarely across donors. Because counts were too low, roughly 17 rarely observed V segments, including chromosome 9 orphons, were left out of the earlier analysis of roughly 600 of the donors. Presence/absence analyses assumed roughly uniform sequencing depth across donors, an assumption that may not hold. A later genetic analysis reported fewer N-insertions in productive TCRs among donors in an Asian-associated ancestry cluster than the roughly 720-donor mean. A group of highly shared sequence variants was considered likely to be a technical artifact of the sequencing pipeline. Several of the top co-occurrence clusters appeared to be linked to parvovirus B19, influenza, CMV and Epstein-Barr virus, according to a later analysis. In a later analysis, most CMV-associated TCR beta chains were found to appear HLA-restricted, with HLA associations seemingly driven largely by CMV exposure.

The library was obtained by the immunoSEQ multiplex PCR assay. For the multiplex PCR, a mixture combining 60 forward primers for TCR Vbeta segments and 13 reverse primers for TCR Jbeta segments was used. A multiplex PCR assay on genomic DNA amplified the CDR3 region of rearranged TCR beta genes. The Illumina HiSeq System was used to sequence the amplified TCR beta libraries as 87-base-pair reads. As for the original processing: A later analysis tallied around 80 million unique TCR beta chains across the approximately 670 repertoires, and about 12 million of those chains were shared by two or more donors. A nearest-neighbor algorithm error-corrected the raw reads and collapsed the reads into unique sequences, merging closely related sequences to remove PCR and sequencing errors. Alignment of CDR3 sequences to IMGT reference sequences was used to assign V, D and J gene segments. For a sequence to be retained, a match of at least six nucleotides was required to both a V gene segment and a J gene segment. A rearrangement counted as productive if the CDR3 had no stop codons and remained in frame with V and J, and every other rearrangement counted as non-productive. CDR3 was defined according to IMGT convention as the region running from the second conserved V-encoded cysteine to the conserved J-encoded phenylalanine. The earlier analysis of fewer than 750 of the donors excluded sequences that lacked an unambiguous match to a single V gene segment. In an earlier analysis of 587 of the donors, V segments were called functional above 56.7% productive rearrangements and were called segregating when the between-donor standard deviation exceeded 5%. To diagnose cytomegalovirus status from the catalog of TCR beta chain sequences, a statistical classification framework was built. In a later analysis, V and J genes were assigned by comparing TCR nucleotide sequences against IMGT/GENE-DB human TR gene sequences. A later analysis assigned CDR3 sequences and most-parsimonious VDJ recombination scenarios with the TCRdist pipeline. In a later analysis, every TCR beta chain was defined by the combination of its CDR3 amino acid sequence and its V-gene family, and reads without a unique V-gene family were dropped. As a way to deal with suspected cross-contamination and a sequencing artifact, a later analysis dropped hundreds of nucleotide sequences that were highly shared and had low generation probability. In a later analysis, a clonal expansion index was calculated for each public chain from normalized within-repertoire ranks of inferred template counts. Generation probabilities in a later analysis came from a VDJ recombination model fitted to out-of-frame rearrangements, and those results were checked against IGoR. A later analysis scored TCR-TCR, TCR-HLA and TCR-CMV co-occurrence with hypergeometric tests, applying a repertoire-size bias correction to TCR pairs. False discovery rates were estimated in a later analysis by permuting HLA or CMV assignments 20 times. In a later analysis, co-occurring TCRs were grouped with DBSCAN, and TCRdist sequence similarity was added when clustering was performed within HLA-allele-positive subsets. Co-occurrence clustering excluded repertoires with fewer than 30,000 or more than 120,000 public chains, plus five with anomalous nucleotide sharing. The source is immuneACCESS, and TCRdb retained only in-frame sequences with V and J called. Part of the clones is not carried over; for the studies checked, unresolved V genes explain less than half of this, and the remainder is unexplained. V, J and clone size were drawn from that table, and D and trimming were deduced from the DNA. Present in this sample are under 150,000 clones, under 90% of which were seen just once. Around 4.1% of the sample is held by the ten biggest clonotypes.

Measured from the cysteine to the phenylalanine, the CDR3 is 14 residues long. Solely the CDR3 DNA is kept, with 42 bases framed from the first base. CDR1 and CDR2, per the germline V gene, are WSHSY and SAAADI. V is shortened by 0 bases, J by 2 bases, and the region joining them spans 8 bases. The cohort consisted of 650 to 850 healthy bone marrow donors. At the time of sampling, all cohort members were nominally healthy, though unrecorded immune exposures were likely present. The donor tested CMV seronegative, placing the donor among the roughly 400 seronegative members of the cohort. Each donor provided a peripheral blood sample, and peripheral blood mononuclear cells were used for TCR beta sequencing. Genomic DNA was extracted from the blood cell samples with the Qiagen DNeasy Blood Extraction Kit.

This receptor was identified in a woman aged 35 to 49 in good health and CMV-seronegative. The rearranged segments are TRBV10-2 and TRBJ2-7; TRBD1 might be the D gene, on 6 matching bases. Sequencing was carried out using PBMCs. The DNA sequence reads TGCGCCAGCAGTGAGTCGTGGGGGCCCTACGAGCAGTACTTC. This yields the protein CASSESWGPYEQYF.